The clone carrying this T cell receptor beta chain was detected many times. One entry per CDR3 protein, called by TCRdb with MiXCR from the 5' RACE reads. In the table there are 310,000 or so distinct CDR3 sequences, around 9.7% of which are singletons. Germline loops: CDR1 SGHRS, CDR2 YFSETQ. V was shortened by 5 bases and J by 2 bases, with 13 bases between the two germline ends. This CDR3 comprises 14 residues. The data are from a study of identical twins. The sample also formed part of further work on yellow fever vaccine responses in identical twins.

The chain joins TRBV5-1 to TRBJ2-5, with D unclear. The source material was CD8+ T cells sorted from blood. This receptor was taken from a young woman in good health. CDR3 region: CASSLTAAQETQYF. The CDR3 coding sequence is TGCGCCAGCAGTTTGACGGCAGCTCAAGAGACCCAGTACTTC.